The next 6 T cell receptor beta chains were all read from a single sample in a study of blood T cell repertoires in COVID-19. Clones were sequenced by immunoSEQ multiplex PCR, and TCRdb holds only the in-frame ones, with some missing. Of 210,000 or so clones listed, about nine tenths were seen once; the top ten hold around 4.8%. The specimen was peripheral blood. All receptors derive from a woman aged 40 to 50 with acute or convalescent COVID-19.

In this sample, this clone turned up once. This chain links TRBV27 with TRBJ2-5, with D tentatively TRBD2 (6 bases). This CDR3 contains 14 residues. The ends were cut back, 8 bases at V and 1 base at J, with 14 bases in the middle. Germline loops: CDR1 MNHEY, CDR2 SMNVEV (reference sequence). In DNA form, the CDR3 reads TGTGCCAGCCGGGAGACCTTATTCCAAGAGACCCAGTACTTC. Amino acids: CASRETLFQETQYF.

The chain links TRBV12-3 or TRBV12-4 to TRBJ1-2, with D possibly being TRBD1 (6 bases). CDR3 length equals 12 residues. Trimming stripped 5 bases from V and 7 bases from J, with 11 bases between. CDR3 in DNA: TGTGCCAGCAGTGACAGGTTTTTTGGCTACACCTTC. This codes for CASSDRFFGYTF.

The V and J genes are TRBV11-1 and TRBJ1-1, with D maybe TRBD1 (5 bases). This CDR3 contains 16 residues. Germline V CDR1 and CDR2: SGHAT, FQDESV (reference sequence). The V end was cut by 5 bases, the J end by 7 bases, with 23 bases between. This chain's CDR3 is CASSANARAWRGEAFF. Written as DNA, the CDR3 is TGTGCCAGCAGCGCGAACGCCCGGGCCTGGAGGGGTGAAGCTTTCTTT. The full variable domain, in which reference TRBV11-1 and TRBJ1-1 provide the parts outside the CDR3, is EAEVAQSPRYKITEKSQAVAFWCDPISGHATLYWYRQILGQGPELLVQFQDESVVDDSQLPKDRFSAERLKGVDSTLKIQPAELGDSAMYLCASSANARAWRGEAFFGQGTRLTVV.

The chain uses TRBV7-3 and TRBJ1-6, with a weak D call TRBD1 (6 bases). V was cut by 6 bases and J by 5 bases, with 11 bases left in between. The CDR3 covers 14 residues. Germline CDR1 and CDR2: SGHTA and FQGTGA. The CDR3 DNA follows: TGTGCCAGCAGTTCCGGGACAAATAATTCACCCCTCCACTTT. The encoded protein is CASSSGTNNSPLHF.

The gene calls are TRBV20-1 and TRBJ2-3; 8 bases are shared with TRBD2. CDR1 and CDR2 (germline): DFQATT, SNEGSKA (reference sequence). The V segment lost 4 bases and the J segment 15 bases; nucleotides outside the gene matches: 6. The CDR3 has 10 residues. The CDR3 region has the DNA TGCAGTGCTAACGGAGCGGGGGTTTATTTT. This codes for CSANGAGVYF.

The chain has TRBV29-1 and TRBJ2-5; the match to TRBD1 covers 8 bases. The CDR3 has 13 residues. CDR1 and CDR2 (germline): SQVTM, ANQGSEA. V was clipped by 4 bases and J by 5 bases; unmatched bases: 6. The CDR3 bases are TGCAGCGTTGGACAGGGGTTGGCGGAGACCCAGTACTTC. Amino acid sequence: CSVGQGLAETQYF.